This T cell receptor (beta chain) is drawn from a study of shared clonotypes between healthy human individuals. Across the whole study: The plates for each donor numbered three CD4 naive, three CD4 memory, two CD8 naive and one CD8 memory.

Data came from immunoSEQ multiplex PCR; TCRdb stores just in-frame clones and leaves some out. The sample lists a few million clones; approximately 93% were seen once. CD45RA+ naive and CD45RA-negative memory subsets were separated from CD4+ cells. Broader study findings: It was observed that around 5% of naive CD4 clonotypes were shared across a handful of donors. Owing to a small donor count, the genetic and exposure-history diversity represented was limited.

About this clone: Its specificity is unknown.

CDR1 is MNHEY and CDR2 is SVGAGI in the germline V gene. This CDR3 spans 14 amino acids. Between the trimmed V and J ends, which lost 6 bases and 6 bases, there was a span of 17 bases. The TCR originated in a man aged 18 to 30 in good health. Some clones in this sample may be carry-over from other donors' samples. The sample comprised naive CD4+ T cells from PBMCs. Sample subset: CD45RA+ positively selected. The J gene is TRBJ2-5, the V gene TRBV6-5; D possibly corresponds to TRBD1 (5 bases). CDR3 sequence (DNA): TGTGCCAGCAGGAGGACAACAGGCGGCAAGACCCAGTACTTC. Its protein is CASRRTTGGKTQYF.